This entry concerns a single TCR beta chain. Its antigen is currently unknown. This entry comes from a study of identifying expanded T cells in peripheral blood. Study-wide results and limits: Across healthy donors, higher total template counts meant significantly greater approximately two-week count variance.

The repertoire was sequenced with immunoSEQ multiplex PCR; TCRdb's copy has only in-frame clones and lacks some. The profile shows over 100,000 clones, approximately 88% of them singletons. During the collection period, no donor immune events like infections were recorded. The CDR3 has 16 residues. J was trimmed by 2 bases and V by 5 bases; bases with no gene match: 10. From germline, CDR1 is SGHTA and CDR2 FQGNSA. This sequence was found in a person aged 18 to 70 in good health. The chain links TRBV7-2 to TRBJ2-7; TRBD1 matches at 9 bases. Material for sequencing was blood. CDR3 DNA sequence: TGTGCCAGCAGCGCGAAGCCGGGACAGGGAACCTACGAGCAGTACTTC. Amino acid sequence: CASSAKPGQGTYEQYF.